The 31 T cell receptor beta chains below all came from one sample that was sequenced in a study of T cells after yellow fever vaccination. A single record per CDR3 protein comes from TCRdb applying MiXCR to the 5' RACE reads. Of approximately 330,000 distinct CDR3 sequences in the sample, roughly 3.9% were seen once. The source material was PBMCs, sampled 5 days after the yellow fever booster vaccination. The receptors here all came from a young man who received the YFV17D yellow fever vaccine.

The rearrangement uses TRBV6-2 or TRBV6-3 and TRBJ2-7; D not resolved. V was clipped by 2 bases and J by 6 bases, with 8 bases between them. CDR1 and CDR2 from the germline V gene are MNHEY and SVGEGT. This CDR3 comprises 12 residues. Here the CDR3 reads CASSYPVSEQYF. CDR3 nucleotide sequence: TGTGCCAGCAGTTACCCCGTCTCCGAGCAGTACTTC.

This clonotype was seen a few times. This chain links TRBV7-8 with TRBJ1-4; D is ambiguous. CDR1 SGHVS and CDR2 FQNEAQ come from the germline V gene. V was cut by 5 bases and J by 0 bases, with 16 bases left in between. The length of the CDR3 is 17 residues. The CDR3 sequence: CASSPRHFPATNEKLFF. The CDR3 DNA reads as TGTGCCAGCAGCCCTCGACACTTCCCGGCAACTAATGAAAAACTGTTTTTT.

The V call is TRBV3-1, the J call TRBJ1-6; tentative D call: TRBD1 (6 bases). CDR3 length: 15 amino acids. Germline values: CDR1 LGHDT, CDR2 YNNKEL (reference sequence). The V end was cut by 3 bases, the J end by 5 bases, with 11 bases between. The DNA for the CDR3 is TGTGCCAGCAGCCACGGACAGTGGGATAATTCACCCCTCCACTTT. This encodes CASSHGQWDNSPLHF.

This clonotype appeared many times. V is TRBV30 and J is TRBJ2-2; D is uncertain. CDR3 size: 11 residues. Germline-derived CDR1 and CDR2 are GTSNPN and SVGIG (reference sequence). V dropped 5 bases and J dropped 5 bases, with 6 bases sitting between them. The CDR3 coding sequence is TGTGCCTGGGCTAGAACCGGGGAGCTGTTTTTT. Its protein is CAWARTGELFF. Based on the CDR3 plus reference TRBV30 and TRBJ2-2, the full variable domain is SQTIHQWPATLVQPVGSPLSLECTVEGTSNPNLYWYRQAAGRGLQLLFYSVGIGQISSEVPQNLSASRPQDRQFILSSKKLLLSDSGFYLCAWARTGELFFGEGSRLTVL.

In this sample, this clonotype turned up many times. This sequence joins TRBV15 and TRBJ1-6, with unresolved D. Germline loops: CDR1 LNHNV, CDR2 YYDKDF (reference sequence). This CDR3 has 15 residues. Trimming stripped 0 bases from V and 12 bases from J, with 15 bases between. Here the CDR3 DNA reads TGTGCCACCAGCAGAGATTCGCCCACTTTGGGACCCCTCCACTTT. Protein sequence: CATSRDSPTLGPLHF. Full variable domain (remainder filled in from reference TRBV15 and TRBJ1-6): DAMVIQNPRYQVTQFGKPVTLSCSQTLNHNVMYWYQQKSSQAPKLLFHYYDKDFNNEADTPDNFQSRRPNTSFCFLDIRSPGLGDTAMYLCATSRDSPTLGPLHFGNGTRLTVT.

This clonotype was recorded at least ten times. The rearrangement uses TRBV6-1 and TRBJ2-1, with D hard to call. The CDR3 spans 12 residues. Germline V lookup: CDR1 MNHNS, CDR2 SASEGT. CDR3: CALRIGVNEQFF. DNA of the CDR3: TGTGCGTTGCGCATCGGCGTCAATGAGCAGTTCTTC.

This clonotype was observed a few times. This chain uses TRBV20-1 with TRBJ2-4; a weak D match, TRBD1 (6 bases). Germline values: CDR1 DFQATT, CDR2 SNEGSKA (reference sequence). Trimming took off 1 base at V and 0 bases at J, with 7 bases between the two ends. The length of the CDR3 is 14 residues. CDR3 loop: CSARGGGAKNIQYF. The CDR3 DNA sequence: TGCAGTGCTAGAGGAGGGGGAGCCAAAAACATTCAGTACTTC.

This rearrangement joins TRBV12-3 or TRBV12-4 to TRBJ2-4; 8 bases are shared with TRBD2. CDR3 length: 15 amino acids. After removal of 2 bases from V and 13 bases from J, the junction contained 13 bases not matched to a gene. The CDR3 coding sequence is TGTGCCAGCAGTTTAAACGGGGGGGCCGGGAAAAAACAGTACTTC. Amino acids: CASSLNGGAGKKQYF.

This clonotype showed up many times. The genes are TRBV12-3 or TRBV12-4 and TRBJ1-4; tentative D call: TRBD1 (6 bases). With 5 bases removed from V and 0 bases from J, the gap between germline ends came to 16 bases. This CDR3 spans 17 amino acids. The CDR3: CASSTGGPAATNEKLFF. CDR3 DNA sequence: TGTGCCAGCAGTACCGGGGGGCCCGCAGCAACTAATGAAAAACTGTTTTTT.

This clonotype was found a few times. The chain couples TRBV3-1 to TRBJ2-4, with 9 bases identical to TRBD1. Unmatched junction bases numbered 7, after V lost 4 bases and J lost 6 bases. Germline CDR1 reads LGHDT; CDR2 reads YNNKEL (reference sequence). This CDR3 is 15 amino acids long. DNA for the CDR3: TGTGCCAGCAGCCCCCCGGGACAGGGCGGAAACATTCAGTACTTC. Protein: CASSPPGQGGNIQYF.

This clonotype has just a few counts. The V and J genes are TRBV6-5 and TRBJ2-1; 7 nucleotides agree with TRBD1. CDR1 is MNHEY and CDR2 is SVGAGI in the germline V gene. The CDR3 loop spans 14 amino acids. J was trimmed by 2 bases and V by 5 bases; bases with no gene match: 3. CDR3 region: CASSNRGPYNEQFF. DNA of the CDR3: TGTGCCAGCAGTAACAGGGGACCCTACAATGAGCAGTTCTTC.

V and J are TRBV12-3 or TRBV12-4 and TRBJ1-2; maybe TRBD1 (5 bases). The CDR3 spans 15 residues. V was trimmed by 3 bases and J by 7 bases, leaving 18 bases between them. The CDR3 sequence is CASSFGGDGLSGYTF. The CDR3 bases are TGTGCCAGCAGTTTTGGCGGGGACGGGCTGTCTGGCTACACCTTC.

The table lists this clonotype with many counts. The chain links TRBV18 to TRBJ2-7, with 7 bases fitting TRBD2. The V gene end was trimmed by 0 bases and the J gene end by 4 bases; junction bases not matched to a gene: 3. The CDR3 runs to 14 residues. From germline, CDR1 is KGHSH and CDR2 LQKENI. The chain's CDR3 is CASSPPNGGYEQYV. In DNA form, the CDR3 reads TGTGCCAGCTCACCACCGAACGGGGGGTACGAGCAGTACGTC.

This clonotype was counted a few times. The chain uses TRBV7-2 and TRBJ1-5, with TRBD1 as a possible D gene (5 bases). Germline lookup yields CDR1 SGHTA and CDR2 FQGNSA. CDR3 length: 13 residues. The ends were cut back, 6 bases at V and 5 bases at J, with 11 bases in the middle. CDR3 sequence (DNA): TGTGCCAGCAGTTATCAGGGCCATCAGCCCCAGCATTTT. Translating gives CASSYQGHQPQHF.

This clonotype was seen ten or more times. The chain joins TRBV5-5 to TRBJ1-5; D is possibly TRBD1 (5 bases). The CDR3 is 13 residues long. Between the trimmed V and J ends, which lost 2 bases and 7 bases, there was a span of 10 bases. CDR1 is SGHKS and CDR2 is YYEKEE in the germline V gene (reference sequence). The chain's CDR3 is CASSLLGDQPQHF. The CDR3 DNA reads TGTGCCAGCAGCTTACTAGGGGACCAGCCCCAGCATTTT. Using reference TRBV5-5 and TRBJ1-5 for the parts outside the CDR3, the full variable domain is DAGVTQSPTHLIKTRGQQVTLRCSPISGHKSVSWYQQVLGQGPQFIFQYYEKEERGRGNFPDRFSARQFPNYSSELNVNALLLGDSALYLCASSLLGDQPQHFGDGTRLSIL.

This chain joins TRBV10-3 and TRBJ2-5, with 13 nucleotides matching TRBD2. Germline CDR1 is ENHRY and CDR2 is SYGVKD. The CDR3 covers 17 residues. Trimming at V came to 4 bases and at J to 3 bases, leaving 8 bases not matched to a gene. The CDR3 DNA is TGTGCCATCAGTGCGGGACTAGCGGGGTCGGCAGAAGAGACCCAGTACTTC. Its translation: CAISAGLAGSAEETQYF.

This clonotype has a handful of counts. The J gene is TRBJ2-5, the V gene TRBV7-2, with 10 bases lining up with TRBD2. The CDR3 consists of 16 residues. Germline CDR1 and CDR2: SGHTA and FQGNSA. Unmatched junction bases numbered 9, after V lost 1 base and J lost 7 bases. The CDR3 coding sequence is TGTGCCAGCAGCTTAGATTGGGGGTCTAGCGGGGGGACCCAGTACTTC. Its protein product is CASSLDWGSSGGTQYF. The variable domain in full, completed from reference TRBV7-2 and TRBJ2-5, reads GAGVSQSPSNKVTEKGKDVELRCDPISGHTALYWYRQSLGQGLEFLIYFQGNSAPDKSGLPSDRFSAERTGGSVSTLTIQRTQQEDSAVYLCASSLDWGSSGGTQYFGPGTRLLVL.

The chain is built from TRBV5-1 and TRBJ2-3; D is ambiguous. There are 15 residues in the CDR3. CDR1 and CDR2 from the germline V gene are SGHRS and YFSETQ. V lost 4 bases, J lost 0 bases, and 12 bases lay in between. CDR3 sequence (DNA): TGCGCCAGCAGCCCGGGCGCGGTTAGCACAGATACGCAGTATTTT. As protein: CASSPGAVSTDTQYF.

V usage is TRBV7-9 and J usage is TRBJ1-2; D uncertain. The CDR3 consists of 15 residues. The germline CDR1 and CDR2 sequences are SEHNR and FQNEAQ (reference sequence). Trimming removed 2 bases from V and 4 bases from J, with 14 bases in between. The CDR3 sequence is CASSLSFGRAYGYTF. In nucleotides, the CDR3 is TGTGCCAGCAGCTTAAGCTTTGGCAGAGCCTATGGCTACACCTTC.

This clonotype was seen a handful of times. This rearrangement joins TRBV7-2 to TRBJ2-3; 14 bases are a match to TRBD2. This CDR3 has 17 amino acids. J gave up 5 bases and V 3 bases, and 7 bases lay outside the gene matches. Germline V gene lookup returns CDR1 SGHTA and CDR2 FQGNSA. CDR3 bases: TGTGCCAGCAGCTTCCCTGGGACTAGCGGGGGAAAAGATACGCAGTATTTT. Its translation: CASSFPGTSGGKDTQYF.

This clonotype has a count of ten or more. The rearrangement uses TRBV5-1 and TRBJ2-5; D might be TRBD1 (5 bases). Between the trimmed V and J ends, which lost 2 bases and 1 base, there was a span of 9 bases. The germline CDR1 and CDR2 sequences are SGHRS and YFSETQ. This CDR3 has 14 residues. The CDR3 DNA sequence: TGCGCCAGCAGCTTTAAGGGGTCCCAAGAGACCCAGTACTTC. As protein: CASSFKGSQETQYF.

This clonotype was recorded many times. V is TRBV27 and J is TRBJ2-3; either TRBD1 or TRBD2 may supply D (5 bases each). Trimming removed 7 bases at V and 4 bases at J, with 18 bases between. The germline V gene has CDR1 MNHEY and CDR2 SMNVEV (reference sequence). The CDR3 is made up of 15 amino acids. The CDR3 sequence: CASTLLGDSPDTQYF. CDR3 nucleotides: TGTGCCAGCACCCTACTGGGGGATAGTCCAGATACGCAGTATTTT.

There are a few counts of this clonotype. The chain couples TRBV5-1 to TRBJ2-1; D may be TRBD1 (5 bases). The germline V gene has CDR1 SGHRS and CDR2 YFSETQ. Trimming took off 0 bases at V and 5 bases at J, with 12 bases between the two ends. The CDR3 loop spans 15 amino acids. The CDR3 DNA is TGCGCCAGCAGCTTGGAGGGGCTTTCACACAATGAGCAGTTCTTC. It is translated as CASSLEGLSHNEQFF.

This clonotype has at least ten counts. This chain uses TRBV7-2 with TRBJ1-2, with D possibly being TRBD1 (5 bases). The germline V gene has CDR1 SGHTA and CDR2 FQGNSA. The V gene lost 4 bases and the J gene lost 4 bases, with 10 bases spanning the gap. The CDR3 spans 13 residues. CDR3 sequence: CASSSGGGYGYTF. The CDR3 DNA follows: TGTGCCAGCAGCTCCGGGGGAGGCTATGGCTACACCTTC.

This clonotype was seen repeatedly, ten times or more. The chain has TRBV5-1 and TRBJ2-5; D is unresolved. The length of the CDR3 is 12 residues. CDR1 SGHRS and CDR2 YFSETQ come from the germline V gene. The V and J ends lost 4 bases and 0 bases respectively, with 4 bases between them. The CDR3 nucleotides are TGCGCCAGCAGCGGGGACCAAGAGACCCAGTACTTC. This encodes CASSGDQETQYF.

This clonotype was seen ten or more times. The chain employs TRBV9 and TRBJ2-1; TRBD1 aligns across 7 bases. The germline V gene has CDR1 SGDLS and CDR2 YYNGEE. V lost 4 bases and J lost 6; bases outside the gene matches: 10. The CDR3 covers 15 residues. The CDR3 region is CASSRATGPGNEQFF. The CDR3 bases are TGTGCCAGCAGCCGGGCGACAGGGCCTGGCAATGAGCAGTTCTTC.

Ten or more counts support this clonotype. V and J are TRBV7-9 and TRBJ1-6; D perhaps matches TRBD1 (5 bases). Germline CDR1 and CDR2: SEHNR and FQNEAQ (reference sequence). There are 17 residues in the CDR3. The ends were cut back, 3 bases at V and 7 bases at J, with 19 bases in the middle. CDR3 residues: CASSLARLAGKNSPLHF. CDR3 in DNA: TGTGCCAGCAGCTTGGCCCGCCTGGCAGGGAAAAATTCACCCCTCCACTTT. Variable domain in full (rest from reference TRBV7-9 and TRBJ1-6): DTGVSQNPRHKITKRGQNVTFRCDPISEHNRLYWYRQTLGQGPEFLTYFQNEAQLEKSRLLSDRFSAERPKGSFSTLEIQRTEQGDSAMYLCASSLARLAGKNSPLHFGNGTRLTVT.

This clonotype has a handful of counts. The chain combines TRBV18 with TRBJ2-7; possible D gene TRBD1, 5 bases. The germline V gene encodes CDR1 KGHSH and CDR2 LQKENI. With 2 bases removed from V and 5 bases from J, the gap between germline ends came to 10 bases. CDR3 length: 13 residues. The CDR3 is CASSPSEDNEQYF. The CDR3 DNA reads TGTGCCAGCTCACCAAGTGAGGACAACGAGCAGTACTTC.

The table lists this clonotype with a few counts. Written as DNA, the CDR3 is TGCGCCAGCAGCGCATTGAACACTGAAGCTTTCTTT. Its translation: CASSALNTEAFF. The chain uses TRBV5-1 and TRBJ1-1; D unclear. Trimming took 4 bases from V and 0 from J, leaving 4 bases between them. The CDR3 has 12 residues. Germline CDR1 is SGHRS and CDR2 is YFSETQ.

The CDR3 here is CASSRPDLTYSPLHF. The CDR3 DNA reads TGTGCCAGCAGCCGCCCCGATCTTACGTATTCACCCCTCCACTTT. The J gene is TRBJ1-6, the V gene TRBV7-2; no reliable D call. CDR3 length: 15 amino acids. Trimming removed 5 bases from V and 8 bases from J, with 16 bases in between. Germline V gives CDR1 SGHTA, CDR2 FQGNSA.

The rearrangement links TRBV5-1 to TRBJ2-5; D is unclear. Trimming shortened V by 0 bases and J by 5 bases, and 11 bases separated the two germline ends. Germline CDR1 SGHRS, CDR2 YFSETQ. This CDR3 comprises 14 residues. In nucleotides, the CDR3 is TGCGCCAGCAGCTTGGTGGTAGGGTTGGAGACCCAGTACTTC. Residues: CASSLVVGLETQYF.